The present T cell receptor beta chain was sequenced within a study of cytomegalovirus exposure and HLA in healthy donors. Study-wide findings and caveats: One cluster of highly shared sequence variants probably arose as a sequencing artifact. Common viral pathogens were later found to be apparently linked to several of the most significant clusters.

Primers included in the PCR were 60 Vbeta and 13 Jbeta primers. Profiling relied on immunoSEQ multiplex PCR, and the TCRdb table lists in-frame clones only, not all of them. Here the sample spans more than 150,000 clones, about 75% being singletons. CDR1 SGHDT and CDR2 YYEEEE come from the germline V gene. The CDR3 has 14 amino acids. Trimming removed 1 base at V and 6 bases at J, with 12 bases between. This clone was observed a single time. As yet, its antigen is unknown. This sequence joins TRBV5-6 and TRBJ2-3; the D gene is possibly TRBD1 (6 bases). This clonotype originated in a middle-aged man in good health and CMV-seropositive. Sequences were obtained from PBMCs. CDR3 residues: CASSLPQGRDTQYF. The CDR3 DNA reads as TGTGCCAGCAGCTTGCCACAGGGCAGGGATACGCAGTATTTT. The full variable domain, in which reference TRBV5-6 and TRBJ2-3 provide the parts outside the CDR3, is DAGVTQSPTHLIKTRGQQVTLRCSPKSGHDTVSWYQQALGQGPQFIFQYYEEEERQRGNFPDRFSGHQFPNYSSELNVNALLLGDSALYLCASSLPQGRDTQYFGPGTRLTVL.